A single T cell receptor (beta chain) is shown here with its context. Antigen: not known. This sample is part of a study of T-cell reconstitution after alpha-beta-depleted transplantation in children. The V end lost 3 bases, the J end lost 1 base, and 15 bases lay between the germline ends. The CDR3 sequence is 16 residues long. Per germline, CDR1 MDHEN and CDR2 SYDVKM. General study results and limits: Several hundred expanded graft clones reportedly were the source of alpha-beta T cells about two months after transplant. Some patients owed their high day-60 TCRbeta diversity to surviving recipient T cells and thymic progenitors. T-cell counts and diversity at one year following transplant were attributed mainly to newly produced T cells.

Unique molecular identifiers were built into the TCRbeta library. One entry per CDR3 protein, called by TCRdb with MiXCR from the PCR reads. The sample has about 980,000 distinct CDR3 sequences, about 26% seen once. This specimen was PBMCs, mostly from graft donor cells, taken 360 days after TCRalphabeta/CD19-depleted stem cell transplant. This chain uses TRBV28 with TRBJ1-1; D remains unclear. The sequence came from a boy in the first two years of life who had a stem cell transplant for SCID, so the T cells may come from the graft donor. The CDR3, as DNA: TGTGCCAGCAGTTTCACCAGCGAAGCGGGGAACACTGAAGCTTTCTTT. This gives the protein CASSFTSEAGNTEAFF.